Presented here are 3 T cell receptor beta chains from one specimen sequenced in a study of cytomegalovirus exposure and HLA in healthy donors. Use of 60 Vbeta and 13 Jbeta primers characterized the PCR. This table comes from immunoSEQ multiplex PCR, and its TCRdb copy is limited to in-frame clones, with some not included. The data hold 150,000 to 170,000 clones, with about 74% observed a single time. The sequenced sample was PBMCs. Every receptor here comes from a woman aged 40 to 49 in good health and CMV-seronegative.

The chain is built from TRBV5-4 and TRBJ2-3; D remains ambiguous. The length of the CDR3 is 14 residues. Germline lookup yields CDR1 SGHNT and CDR2 YYREEE (reference sequence). V gave up 3 bases and J gave up 2 bases, with 10 bases separating them. Here the CDR3 DNA reads TGTGCCAGCAGCTCAGTTCTCCCCACAGATACGCAGTATTTT. Translation gives CASSSVLPTDTQYF. The variable domain in full, completed from reference TRBV5-4 and TRBJ2-3, reads ETGVTQSPTHLIKTRGQQVTLRCSSQSGHNTVSWYQQALGQGPQFIFQYYREEENGRGNFPPRFSGLQFPNYSSELNVNALELDDSALYLCASSSVLPTDTQYFGPGTRLTVL.

The chain combines TRBV16 with TRBJ1-6, with 7 bases aligning to TRBD1. The germline V gene encodes CDR1 KGHSY and CDR2 FQNENV. V shed 1 base, J shed 10 bases, and the junction held 7 bases outside the gene matches. The CDR3 loop spans 15 amino acids. CDR3 sequence reads: CASSQFHRGESPLHF. The CDR3 region has the DNA TGTGCCAGCAGCCAATTCCACAGGGGAGAATCACCCCTCCACTTT.

This clone appeared a single time. The chain is built from TRBV5-1 and TRBJ1-1, with D perhaps matching TRBD1 (6 bases). Germline V gene data show CDR1 as SGHRS and CDR2 as YFSETQ. The length of the CDR3 is 14 residues. The V end was cut by 4 bases, the J end by 1 base, with 11 bases between. The CDR3 here is CASSHQGTNTEAFF. The DNA of the CDR3 is TGCGCCAGCAGCCACCAGGGGACGAACACTGAAGCTTTCTTT. Together with reference TRBV5-1 and TRBJ1-1, the CDR3 gives the full variable domain: KAGVTQTPRYLIKTRGQQVTLSCSPISGHRSVSWYQQTPGQGLQFLFEYFSETQRNKGNFPGRFSGRQFSNSRSEMNVSTLELGDSALYLCASSHQGTNTEAFFGQGTRLTVV.